This T cell receptor beta chain was retrieved from a study of cytomegalovirus exposure and HLA in healthy donors. V lost 1 base to trimming and J lost 2 bases, with 11 bases between them. The CDR3 loop spans 15 amino acids. The V gene's germline CDR1 is LGHNA and CDR2 YNFKEQ. A remark on this clone: Its antigen is currently unknown.

The study's findings and limits: TRBV6-2, TRBV6-3 and some other V segments were unresolvable in 87-base-pair reads.

PCR involved 60 Vbeta and 13 Jbeta primers. The assay was immunoSEQ multiplex PCR, and TCRdb's table has in-frame clones only and misses some. The sample has some 130,000 clones, 65% to 80% seen once; the top ten hold around 3%. Sequencing was done on a sample of PBMCs. This TCR derives from a man between 35 and 55 years old in good health and CMV-seronegative. V is TRBV4-2 and J is TRBJ2-5; tentatively, D is TRBD1 (6 bases). The CDR3 DNA reads TGTGCCAGCAGCCAAGCTCAGGGGAATCAAGAGACCCAGTACTTC. Its protein is CASSQAQGNQETQYF.